The rows below give T cell receptor beta chains drawn from one sample of a study of T cell responses to AZD1222 COVID-19 vaccine. Only in-frame clones appear in the TCRdb table, and some are missing; sequencing was by immunoSEQ multiplex PCR. Among 150,000 or so clones listed, roughly 89% were seen once. The material was peripheral blood, obtained on day 0 of AZD1222 vaccination. Receptor source: an adult in good health. The CDR3 runs from the conserved cysteine through the conserved F or W. Fields, in order: V gene, clone size, D gene, J gene, CDR3 protein, CDR3 DNA. The D gene is left open where the match is weak. Clone size is given for some rows only: seen once, a few or many times, or a class if the clone is expanded.

>TRBV5-6|once|-|TRBJ1-6
CASSFGDTSSYNSPLHF
TGTGCCAGCAGCTTCGGGGACACGAGCTCCTATAATTCACCCCTCCACTTT
>TRBV19|few|-|TRBJ1-5
CASSEQGHQPQHF
TGTGCCAGTAGTGAACAGGGTCATCAGCCCCAGCATTTT
>TRBV6-2/TRBV6-3|-|-|TRBJ1-2
CASSPPRGTASNYGYTF
TGTGCCAGCAGTCCCCCTCGTGGAACAGCCTCAAACTATGGCTACACCTTC
>TRBV28|-|-|TRBJ1-5
CASSPTTGRGQPQHF
TGTGCCAGCAGTCCAACCACAGGGCGCGGTCAGCCCCAGCATTTT
>TRBV11-3|-|-|TRBJ2-1
CASSLDRSGGLHNEQFF
TGTGCCAGCAGCTTAGATCGTTCGGGCGGATTACACAATGAGCAGTTCTTC
>TRBV9|-|TRBD1|TRBJ1-3
CASSTFQGAAGNTIYF
TGTGCCAGCAGCACATTCCAGGGGGCTGCGGGAAACACCATATATTTT
>TRBV6-5|few|TRBD1|TRBJ1-5
CASRLGTGDQPQHF
TGTGCCAGCAGGCTAGGGACAGGGGATCAGCCCCAGCATTTT
>TRBV11-2|-|-|TRBJ1-1
CASSLGGLPGAEAFF
TGTGCCAGCAGCTTAGGGGGACTACCCGGGGCTGAAGCTTTCTTT
>TRBV19|-|TRBD2|TRBJ2-4
CASSTRLAGGEIAKNIQYF
TGTGCCAGTAGTACCCGGTTAGCGGGGGGTGAGATAGCCAAAAACATTCAGTACTTC
>TRBV27|-|-|TRBJ2-1
CASSLEGVLYNEQFF
TGTGCCAGCAGTTTGGAAGGGGTTCTCTACAATGAGCAGTTCTTC
>TRBV19|few|TRBD1|TRBJ1-2
CASSMTGGYGYTF
TGTGCCAGTAGTATGACAGGGGGCTATGGCTACACCTTC
>TRBV3-1/TRBV3-2|-|TRBD1|TRBJ1-1
CASKTQTGGTEAFF
TGTGCCAGCAAGACACAGACAGGGGGCACTGAAGCTTTCTTT
>TRBV4-1|-|-|TRBJ1-1
CASSHVSGGNTEAFF
TGCGCCAGCAGCCACGTATCGGGGGGGAACACTGAAGCTTTCTTT
>TRBV5-1|-|-|TRBJ1-1
CASSLEVLRDEAFF
TGCGCCAGCAGCTTGGAAGTTCTTCGCGATGAAGCTTTCTTT
>TRBV2|-|-|TRBJ1-5
CASSNRDNQPQHF
TGTGCCAGCAGTAACCGGGACAATCAGCCCCAGCATTTT
>TRBV29-1|-|-|TRBJ2-7
CSVEDGSGFHEQYF
TGCAGCGTTGAAGATGGGTCAGGGTTCCACGAGCAGTACTTC
>TRBV6-2/TRBV6-3|-|TRBD1|TRBJ2-7
CASSRDRGTYEQYF
TGTGCCAGCAGCCGGGACAGGGGGACCTACGAGCAGTACTTC
>TRBV2|-|-|TRBJ2-3
CASSDDTESKWTDTQYF
TGTGCCAGCAGTGACGATACGGAGAGCAAGTGGACAGATACGCAGTATTTT
>TRBV6-5|once|-|TRBJ2-3
CASSRDSSTDTQYF
TGTGCCAGCAGCAGGGACTCTAGCACAGATACGCAGTATTTT
>TRBV7-9|once|TRBD1|TRBJ1-1
CASSLTGRGTEAFF
TGTGCCAGCAGCTTGACAGGGAGGGGTACTGAAGCTTTCTTT
>TRBV9|-|-|TRBJ2-3
CASSRTGTGDTQYF
TGTGCCAGCAGCCGCACCGGAACAGGAGATACGCAGTATTTT
>TRBV18|-|-|TRBJ1-1
CASSPPAGAGTEAFF
TGTGCCAGCTCACCACCTGCGGGTGCCGGCACTGAAGCTTTCTTT
>TRBV5-4|once|TRBD2|TRBJ2-3
CASSPRAGLAGAGTQYF
TGTGCCAGCAGCCCGAGGGCGGGACTAGCGGGGGCTGGCACGCAGTATTTT
>TRBV20-1|-|-|TRBJ2-7
CSATGYYEQYF
TGCAGTGCTACAGGGTACTACGAGCAGTACTTC
>TRBV2|-|-|TRBJ1-6
CASLEQGDNSPLHF
TGTGCCAGCCTTGAACAGGGCGATAATTCACCCCTCCACTTT
>TRBV6-1|-|-|TRBJ1-4
CASLMGTNEKLFF
TGTGCCAGCCTGATGGGTACTAATGAAAAACTGTTTTTT
>TRBV29-1|-|-|TRBJ1-1
CSSQGLRAEAFF
TGCAGCTCCCAAGGGTTAAGGGCTGAAGCTTTCTTT
>TRBV11-1|few|TRBD1|TRBJ2-2
CASSSSGTGGTGELFF
TGTGCCAGCAGCTCCTCCGGGACAGGGGGCACCGGGGAGCTGTTTTTT
>TRBV7-3|-|TRBD1|TRBJ2-1
CASSLNPGQNNEQFF
TGTGCCAGCAGCTTAAATCCGGGACAGAACAATGAGCAGTTCTTC
>TRBV10-3|-|TRBD1|TRBJ2-1
CAIRDRVAYNEQFF
TGTGCCATCAGGGACAGGGTGGCCTACAATGAGCAGTTCTTC
>TRBV15|-|-|TRBJ2-5
CATSRAQAGETQYF
TGTGCCACCAGCAGAGCTCAGGCCGGCGAGACCCAGTACTTC
>TRBV30|-|-|TRBJ1-2
CAWSPVLYGYTF
TGTGCCTGGTCTCCAGTCCTCTATGGCTACACCTTC
>TRBV19|-|TRBD1|TRBJ1-5
CATRDSLSNQPQHF
TGTGCCACTAGGGACAGCCTAAGCAATCAGCCCCAGCATTTT
>TRBV19|-|-|TRBJ2-1
CASSRPGPNEQFF
TGTGCCAGTAGCCGCCCGGGGCCCAATGAGCAGTTCTTC
>TRBV6-6|-|-|TRBJ1-1
CASSYNGQLDTEAFF
TGTGCCAGCAGTTATAATGGACAGCTTGACACTGAAGCTTTCTTT
>TRBV6-1|-|TRBD1|TRBJ1-2
CASSERQGRPANYGYTF
TGTGCCAGCAGTGAACGACAGGGGAGACCAGCTAACTATGGCTACACCTTC
>TRBV7-3|-|-|TRBJ1-6
CASRQSSYNSPLHF
TGTGCCAGCAGACAGAGCTCCTATAATTCACCCCTCCACTTT
>TRBV28|-|TRBD1|TRBJ1-4
CASFLSTAGGEKLFF
TGTGCCAGCTTTCTATCCACCGCAGGGGGTGAAAAACTGTTTTTT
>TRBV3-1/TRBV3-2|few|-|TRBJ1-4
CASSLRTVNEKLFF
TGTGCCAGCAGCCTTCGGACCGTGAATGAAAAACTGTTTTTT
>TRBV4-1|-|TRBD2|TRBJ2-1
CASSQEPSGGPYNEQFF
TGCGCCAGCAGCCAAGAACCTAGCGGGGGGCCCTACAATGAGCAGTTCTTC
>TRBV7-6|-|-|TRBJ1-1
CASSLGGGTEAFF
TGTGCCAGCAGCTTGGGGGGGGGCACTGAAGCTTTCTTT
>TRBV3-1/TRBV3-2|-|TRBD1|TRBJ2-5
CASSATGGKIQETQYF
TGTGCCAGCAGCGCGACAGGGGGTAAAATCCAAGAGACCCAGTACTTC